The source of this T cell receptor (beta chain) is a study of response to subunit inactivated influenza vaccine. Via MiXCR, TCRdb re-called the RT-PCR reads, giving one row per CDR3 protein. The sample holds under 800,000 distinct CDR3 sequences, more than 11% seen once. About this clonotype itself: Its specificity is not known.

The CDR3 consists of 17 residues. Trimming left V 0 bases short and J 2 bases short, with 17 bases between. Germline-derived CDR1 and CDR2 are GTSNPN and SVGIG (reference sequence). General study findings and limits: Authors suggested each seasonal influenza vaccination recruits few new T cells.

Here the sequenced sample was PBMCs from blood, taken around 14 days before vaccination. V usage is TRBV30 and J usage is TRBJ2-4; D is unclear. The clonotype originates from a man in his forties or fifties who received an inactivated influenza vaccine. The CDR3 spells CAWSVLGVSRTKNIQYF. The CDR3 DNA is TGTGCCTGGAGTGTACTTGGCGTCTCGAGAACCAAAAACATTCAGTACTTC.